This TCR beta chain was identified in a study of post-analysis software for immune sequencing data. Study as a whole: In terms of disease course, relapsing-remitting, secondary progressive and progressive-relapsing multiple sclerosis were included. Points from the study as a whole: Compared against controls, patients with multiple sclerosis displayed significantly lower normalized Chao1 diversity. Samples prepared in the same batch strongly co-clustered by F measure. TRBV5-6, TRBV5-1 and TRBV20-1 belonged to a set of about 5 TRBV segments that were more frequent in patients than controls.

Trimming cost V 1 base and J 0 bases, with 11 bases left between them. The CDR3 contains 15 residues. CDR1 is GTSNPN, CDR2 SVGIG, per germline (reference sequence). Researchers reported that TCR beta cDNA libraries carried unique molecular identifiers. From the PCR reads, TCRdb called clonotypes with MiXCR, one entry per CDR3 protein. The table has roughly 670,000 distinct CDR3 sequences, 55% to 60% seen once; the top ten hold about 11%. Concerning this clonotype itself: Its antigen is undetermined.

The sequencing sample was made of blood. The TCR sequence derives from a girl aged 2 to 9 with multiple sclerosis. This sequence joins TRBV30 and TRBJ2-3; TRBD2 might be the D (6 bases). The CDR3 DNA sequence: TGTGCCTGGAGTGGGAGGGACCGGAGCACAGATACGCAGTATTTT. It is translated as CAWSGRDRSTDTQYF.